This T cell receptor beta chain came from a study of beta chain features in type 1 diabetes. Study results and caveats: A definitive answer on HLA type influencing TCRB rearrangement was not reached here. Within the patient group, naive, central memory and Treg TCRB repertoires appeared more similar to each other than within healthy donors.

As every portion of the isolated RNA was reverse transcribed, the sequencing read expressed TCRB transcripts. Assay: immunoSEQ multiplex PCR; the TCRdb copy retains only in-frame clones and omits some. Among about 140,000 clones listed, about 7% were seen once. Sorted CD4+ subsets: naive, central memory, regulatory, stem cell-like memory (CD45RO/CCR7/CD25/CD127/CD95/CD27 panel). Concerning this clone itself: Its antigen is not known.

What was sequenced was central memory CD4+ T cells from blood. This receptor was identified in a woman in her twenties or thirties in good health.

The CDR3 region has the DNA TGTGCCAGCAGCCCCCAAGCGGGAGGGGTCTCCTACAATGAGCAGTTCTTC. Translating it yields CASSPQAGGVSYNEQFF. V usage is TRBV4-2 and J usage is TRBJ2-1; 10 bases match TRBD2. Germline trimming cut 4 bases from V and 0 bases from J; bases unmatched to any gene: 6. Looked up from germline, CDR1 is LGHNA and CDR2 is YNFKEQ. This CDR3 contains 17 residues.